This TCR beta chain was sequenced for a study of early T cells in non-severe SARS-CoV-2 infection. TCRdb fed the 5' RACE reads into MiXCR, producing one record per CDR3 protein. The data contain some 54,000 distinct CDR3 sequences, approximately 11% of them singletons. The CDR3 covers 18 residues. Germline values: CDR1 SGHRS, CDR2 YFSETQ. Between the trimmed V and J ends, which lost 5 bases and 2 bases, there was a span of 24 bases. This clonotype appeared many times. This clonotype was obtained from an adult who was a healthcare worker with PCR-confirmed SARS-CoV-2 infection or an uninfected control (not recorded which). This chain uses TRBV5-1 with TRBJ2-3, with a possible D match to TRBD1 (6 bases). The sequenced sample consisted of whole blood. The CDR3 spells CASSPGVYDLPFTDTQYF. The CDR3 DNA is TGCGCCAGCAGTCCAGGGGTCTACGACCTTCCTTTCACAGATACGCAGTATTTT.